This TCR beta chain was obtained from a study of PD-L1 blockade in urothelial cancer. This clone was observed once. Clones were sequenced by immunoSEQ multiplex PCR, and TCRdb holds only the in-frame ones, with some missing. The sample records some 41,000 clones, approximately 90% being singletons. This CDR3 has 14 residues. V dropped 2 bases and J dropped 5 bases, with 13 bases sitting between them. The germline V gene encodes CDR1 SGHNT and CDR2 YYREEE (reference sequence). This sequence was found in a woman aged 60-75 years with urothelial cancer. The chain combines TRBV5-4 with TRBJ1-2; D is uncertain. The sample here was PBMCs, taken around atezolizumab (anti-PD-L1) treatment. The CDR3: CASSFMQTGYGYTF. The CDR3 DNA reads TGTGCCAGCAGCTTCATGCAGACGGGGTATGGCTACACCTTC. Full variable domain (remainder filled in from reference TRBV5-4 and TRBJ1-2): ETGVTQSPTHLIKTRGQQVTLRCSSQSGHNTVSWYQQALGQGPQFIFQYYREEENGRGNFPPRFSGLQFPNYSSELNVNALELDDSALYLCASSFMQTGYGYTFGSGTRLTVV.